This T cell receptor (beta chain) was sequenced for a study of T cells in localized non-small cell lung cancer. Findings and caveats of the study: Researchers found a median roughly 50 of the top 100 tumor clones in adjacent lung. Blood T cell density predicted longer survival; adjacent-lung clonality, shorter. Since sequencing was restricted to only one region of the tumor, intratumor heterogeneity remains a possibility.

Some clones are missing from TCRdb's copy, which holds only in-frame ones; the method was immunoSEQ multiplex PCR. The top ten clones hold 15% to 20% of a sample with about 53,000 clones, roughly 83% of them seen once. The CDR3 totals 14 residues. With V trimmed by 7 bases and J by 7 bases, 9 bases remained unmatched. Germline V lookup: CDR1 SGHRS, CDR2 YFSETQ. This clone was picked up one time. Its target is unknown. Other DNA sequences in the same sample also yield this CDR3. The chain links TRBV5-1 to TRBJ2-2, with TRBD1 matching over 8 bases. The TCR was taken from a man aged 40-75 years with stage III lung adenocarcinoma. Sample: peripheral blood mononuclear cells, taken before any cancer treatment. The CDR3: CASRPGQGVGELFF. The CDR3 DNA is TGCGCCAGCCGCCCCGGACAGGGCGTCGGGGAGCTGTTTTTT. The variable domain in full, completed from reference TRBV5-1 and TRBJ2-2, reads KAGVTQTPRYLIKTRGQQVTLSCSPISGHRSVSWYQQTPGQGLQFLFEYFSETQRNKGNFPGRFSGRQFSNSRSEMNVSTLELGDSALYLCASRPGQGVGELFFGEGSRLTVL.